A selection of T cell receptor beta chains follows, all from one sample in a study of molecular identifiers for immune sequencing clone quantification. Via MiXCR, TCRdb re-called the PCR reads, giving one row per CDR3 protein. The sample shows hundreds of thousands of distinct CDR3 sequences, roughly 25% of them seen only once. Specimen: naive CD8+ T cells from blood, with Jurkat cell RNA spiked in. These TCRs come from a human donor in good health. Some libraries in this study had Jurkat cell RNA spiked in. The CDR3 runs from the conserved cysteine through the conserved F or W. Fields, in order: clone size, J gene, V gene, D gene, CDR3 DNA, CDR3 protein. The D gene is left open where the match is weak. Only some rows state a clone size, as once, few, many or a class for expanded clones.

size: few
J: TRBJ2-7
V: TRBV6-5
D: TRBD1
DNA: TGTGCCAGCAGTAATGGACAGGTCTACGAGCAGTACTTC
CDR3: CASSNGQVYEQYF

size: few
J: TRBJ2-1
V: TRBV7-9
D: .
DNA: TGTGCCAGCAGCCACGGGTCCTACAATGAGCAGTTCTTC
CDR3: CASSHGSYNEQFF

size: .
J: TRBJ2-5
V: TRBV5-1
D: TRBD1
DNA: TGCGCCAGCAGCTTGGAGGACAGGGCGCAAGAGACCCAGTACTTC
CDR3: CASSLEDRAQETQYF

size: .
J: TRBJ1-2
V: TRBV14
D: .
DNA: TGTGCCAGCAGCCTTACCCCCGTTAGGAACTATGGCTACACCTTC
CDR3: CASSLTPVRNYGYTF

size: many
J: TRBJ2-3
V: TRBV27
D: TRBD1
DNA: TGTGCCAGCAGTTTATTGACAGGGGGGAGAGATACGCAGTATTTT
CDR3: CASSLLTGGRDTQYF

size: many
J: TRBJ2-7
V: TRBV7-2
D: TRBD2
DNA: TGTGCCAGCAGCAGCCTTCTAGCGGGGGCCGGCTACGAGCAGTACTTC
CDR3: CASSSLLAGAGYEQYF

size: many
J: TRBJ2-6
V: TRBV15
D: .
DNA: TGTGCCACCAGCGGGGTCTGGTCAGTGGGGTCTTCAGGGGCCAACGTCCTGACTTTC
CDR3: CATSGVWSVGSSGANVLTF

size: few
J: TRBJ1-2
V: TRBV20-1
D: .
DNA: TGCAGTGCTCCCGACGACACCTTCTATGGCTACACCTTC
CDR3: CSAPDDTFYGYTF

size: few
J: TRBJ1-4
V: TRBV2
D: .
DNA: TGTGCCAGCAGTTTTCCCCGGGAGGCAGGGATTGATGAAAAACTGTTTTTT
CDR3: CASSFPREAGIDEKLFF

size: few
J: TRBJ1-5
V: TRBV4-3
D: .
DNA: TGCGCCAGCAGCCAAGAAGGAACAGCCAATCAGCCCCAGCATTTT
CDR3: CASSQEGTANQPQHF

size: .
J: TRBJ1-1
V: TRBV27
D: .
DNA: TGTGCCCGCAGTCCGTCACGGCTGAACACTGAAGCTTTCTTT
CDR3: CARSPSRLNTEAFF

size: many
J: TRBJ2-1
V: TRBV7-9
D: TRBD2
DNA: TGTGCCAGCAGCTCCTTGACTAGCGGGAGACTAGATGAGCAGTTCTTC
CDR3: CASSSLTSGRLDEQFF

size: .
J: TRBJ2-7
V: TRBV13
D: TRBD1
DNA: TGTGCCAGCAGCGTGGGACAGGGGGTAACGGGGCAGTACTTC
CDR3: CASSVGQGVTGQYF

size: many
J: TRBJ2-1
V: TRBV12-5
D: .
DNA: TGTGCTAGTGGTTTGCCTACGGGCCAGGCCCTGCGGCAGTTCTTC
CDR3: CASGLPTGQALRQFF

size: few
J: TRBJ2-7
V: TRBV5-6
D: .
DNA: TGTGCCAGCAGCGCGGGACATCCCGCGGTATACGAGCAGTACTTC
CDR3: CASSAGHPAVYEQYF